This is a list of T cell receptor beta chains from one sample in a study of blood T cell repertoires in COVID-19. The repertoire was sequenced with immunoSEQ multiplex PCR; TCRdb's copy has only in-frame clones and lacks some. There are 17,000 or so clones in the sample; 91% occur only once, and roughly 7% lies in the top ten. The sequenced sample consisted of peripheral blood. The receptors were gathered from a human donor in a cohort sampled during active COVID-19. CDR3s include the opening cysteine and the closing phenylalanine or tryptophan. Fields, in order: J gene, V gene, D gene, clone size, CDR3 DNA, CDR3 protein. D genes are given only for firm matches. A row's size may be missing; if present it is once, few, many or a size class.

>TRBJ2-3|TRBV12-3/TRBV12-4|-|-
TGTGCCAGCAGTTTGGGACAAACAGATACGCAGTATTTT
CASSLGQTDTQYF
>TRBJ1-1|TRBV9|TRBD1|-
TGTGCCAGCAGCGTAGGAGTGACAGGGGGAAAGGGCACTGAAGCTTTCTTT
CASSVGVTGGKGTEAFF
>TRBJ1-2|TRBV30|TRBD1|-
TGTGCCTGGTCGCCGGGGACAGCCGTTTCTGGCTATGGCTACACCTTC
CAWSPGTAVSGYGYTF
>TRBJ2-1|TRBV6-4|-|-
TGTGCCAGCAGTGAGGAAGCGGGCGATTACAATGAGCAGTTCTTC
CASSEEAGDYNEQFF
>TRBJ2-2|TRBV10-3|-|-
TGTGCCATCACTAGGAACGGGGAGCTGTTTTTT
CAITRNGELFF
>TRBJ2-2|TRBV7-7|-|-
TGTGCTAGCAGCTTAGTATCCGGGTACACCGGGGAGCTGTTTTTT
CASSLVSGYTGELFF
>TRBJ1-6|TRBV30|TRBD1|-
TGTGCCTGGAGTGGGGGGACAGGCTGGGACTCGGGGGGTTCACCCCTCCACTTT
CAWSGGTGWDSGGSPLHF
>TRBJ1-1|TRBV18|TRBD1|-
TGTGCCAGCTCACCACGGGGGACAGGGAACACTGAAGCTTTCTTT
CASSPRGTGNTEAFF
>TRBJ2-7|TRBV5-8|-|once
TGTGCCAGCAGCCCGACAGGAAGGAGCGAGCAGTACTTC
CASSPTGRSEQYF
>TRBJ2-1|TRBV5-5|TRBD2|-
TGTGCCAGCAGCCGCCTTAGCGGGAGCTCCTACAATGAGCAGTTCTTC
CASSRLSGSSYNEQFF
>TRBJ2-5|TRBV5-6|-|-
TGTGCCAGCAGCTTGTTCGGGGAAAGAGAGACCCAGTACTTC
CASSLFGERETQYF
>TRBJ2-5|TRBV20-1|-|once
TGCAGTGCTAGAGTTCTTGAGACCCAGTACTTC
CSARVLETQYF
>TRBJ1-3|TRBV5-6|TRBD1|-
TGTGCCAGCAGCCACGGGACAGCTGGAAACACCATATATTTT
CASSHGTAGNTIYF
>TRBJ1-2|TRBV12-3/TRBV12-4|TRBD1|-
TGTGCCAGCAGTGTGGGACAGGGACAAGGCTACACCTTC
CASSVGQGQGYTF
>TRBJ1-2|TRBV5-1|-|-
TGCGCCAGCAGCTTGCGGGTGGACAGAAACTATGGCTACACCTTC
CASSLRVDRNYGYTF
>TRBJ2-2|TRBV6-5|-|-
TGTGCCAGCAGCCACGAGGCAGGGTTCACCGGGGAGCTGTTTTTT
CASSHEAGFTGELFF
>TRBJ2-2|TRBV10-1|-|-
TGCGCCAGCATGGCGACAGGGAACACCGGGGAGCTGTTTTTT
CASMATGNTGELFF